The clone carrying this T cell receptor beta chain was picked up a small number of times. Its antigen is not known. The data were taken from a study of CD8 T cells in ankylosing spondylitis. Quantitative 5'-RACE with molecular barcodes produced the TCR beta libraries. Each CDR3 protein gets one entry after TCRdb re-called the 5' RACE reads with MiXCR. The sample holds around 140,000 distinct CDR3 sequences, 10% to 12% seen once. Regarding the study as a whole: A TCR beta motif made of several highly homologous variants seemed typical of ankylosing spondylitis blood. Reports say disease-linked clones showed up significantly more in matched ankylosing spondylitis synovial fluid.

The sample was blood, either unsorted or a sorted T cell fraction (not recorded which). The TCR comes from a female donor with ankylosing spondylitis or in good health (not recorded which).

The CDR3: CASSYGSGDTQYF. CDR3 nucleotide sequence: TGTGCCAGCAGTTACGGGTCCGGCGATACGCAGTATTTT. The chain is built from TRBV12-3 or TRBV12-4 and TRBJ2-3, with D uncertain. V was shortened by 4 bases and J by 6 bases, with 11 bases between the two germline ends. This CDR3 has 13 amino acids.